These 27 T cell receptor beta chains were all obtained from the same sample, sequenced in a study of blood T cell repertoires in COVID-19. The repertoire was sequenced with immunoSEQ multiplex PCR; TCRdb's copy has only in-frame clones and lacks some. The repertoire holds under 300,000 clones, roughly 80% seen once, with 3.5% to 5.5% in the top ten. Sequencing was done on a sample of peripheral blood. Receptors originate from a man aged 60-69 years who had recovered from COVID-19.

This clone was detected only once. The V call is TRBV13, the J call TRBJ2-3, with TRBD2 as a possible D gene (6 bases). V dropped 1 base and J dropped 5 bases, with 13 bases sitting between them. This CDR3 contains 15 residues. Looked up from germline, CDR1 is PRHDT and CDR2 is FYEKMQ (reference sequence). The CDR3 region is CASSLDGGGGDTQYF. The CDR3 DNA sequence: TGTGCCAGCAGCTTAGACGGGGGTGGTGGAGATACGCAGTATTTT.

The chain employs TRBV9 and TRBJ1-2; the match to TRBD1 covers 7 bases. The CDR3 spans 13 residues. The V gene end was trimmed by 0 bases and the J gene end by 4 bases; junction bases not matched to a gene: 0. Germline CDR1 reads SGDLS; CDR2 reads YYNGEE. Here the CDR3 DNA reads TGTGCCAGCAGCGTAGCAGGGGGCTATGGCTACACCTTC. It encodes CASSVAGGYGYTF. The variable domain in full, completed from reference TRBV9 and TRBJ1-2, reads DSGVTQTPKHLITATGQRVTLRCSPRSGDLSVYWYQQSLDQGLQFLIQYYNGEERAKGNILERFSAQQFPDLHSELNLSSLELGDSALYFCASSVAGGYGYTFGSGTRLTVV.

The gene calls are TRBV3-1 (or the pseudogene TRBV3-2) and TRBJ2-2, with 8 nucleotides matching TRBD1. The CDR3 is 14 amino acids. Per the germline V gene, CDR1 is LGHDT and CDR2 is YNNKEL (reference sequence). Germline trimming cut 3 bases from V and 7 bases from J; bases unmatched to any gene: 4. The CDR3 DNA follows: TGTGCCAGCAGCCACAGGGGGCTAGGCGGGGAGCTGTTTTTT. Protein sequence: CASSHRGLGGELFF.

V gene TRBV6-2 or TRBV6-3 combines with J gene TRBJ2-3, with D perhaps matching TRBD1 (5 bases). V lost 4 bases, J lost 3 bases, and 11 bases lay in between. CDR1 is MNHEY and CDR2 is SVGEGT in the germline V gene. The CDR3 spans 14 residues. The CDR3 coding sequence is TGTGCCAGCAGTTCCAACAGGCTAACAGATACGCAGTATTTT. This sequence encodes CASSSNRLTDTQYF.

This chain connects TRBV5-4 to TRBJ2-7, with D perhaps TRBD2 (6 bases). Per the germline V gene, CDR1 is SGHNT and CDR2 is YYREEE (reference sequence). This CDR3 region has 17 residues. V was cut by 2 bases and J by 0 bases, with 18 bases left in between. The CDR3 nucleotides are TGTGCCAGCAGCTTTTACGGTGGACGGGGGACCTCCTACGAGCAGTACTTC. Protein sequence: CASSFYGGRGTSYEQYF. Drawing the rest from reference TRBV5-4 and TRBJ2-7, the complete variable domain is ETGVTQSPTHLIKTRGQQVTLRCSSQSGHNTVSWYQQALGQGPQFIFQYYREEENGRGNFPPRFSGLQFPNYSSELNVNALELDDSALYLCASSFYGGRGTSYEQYFGPGTRLTVT.

The chain has TRBV27 and TRBJ1-2; D may be TRBD1 (6 bases). V was trimmed by 3 bases and J by 8 bases, leaving 22 bases between them. The CDR3 covers 16 residues. In germline, CDR1 is MNHEY, CDR2 SMNVEV (reference sequence). This chain's CDR3 is CASSFTSLQGLRGYTF. In DNA form, the CDR3 reads TGTGCCAGCAGTTTTACCTCGTTACAGGGCCTCCGGGGCTACACCTTC.

This rearrangement joins TRBV18 to TRBJ1-3, with D perhaps matching TRBD1 (6 bases). The V end was cut by 1 base, the J end by 2 bases, with 15 bases between. Germline V gives CDR1 KGHSH, CDR2 LQKENI. The CDR3 extends over 17 amino acids. CDR3 protein: CASSPRGLEGAGNTIYF. CDR3 nucleotide sequence: TGTGCCAGCTCACCACGAGGCCTCGAGGGGGCTGGAAACACCATATATTTT.

J is TRBJ2-7 and V is TRBV29-1, with 8 bases matching TRBD2. Germline CDR1 is SQVTM and CDR2 is ANQGSEA. Losses at the gene ends were 0 bases for V and 2 bases for J; bases not matched to a gene: 6. This CDR3 has 15 amino acids. CDR3 bases: TGCAGCGTTGAAGATTCAGCGGGAGCACCCTACGAGCAGTACTTC. It encodes CSVEDSAGAPYEQYF.

V usage is TRBV5-1 and J usage is TRBJ2-7, with 7 bases lining up with TRBD1. CDR3 length: 16 residues. CDR1 and CDR2 from the germline V gene are SGHRS and YFSETQ. The junction had 6 bases not matched to a gene; V was cut back by 0 bases and J by 0 bases. The DNA of the CDR3 is TGCGCCAGCAGCTTGGTGATCGGGGACAGCTCCTACGAGCAGTACTTC. Its translation: CASSLVIGDSSYEQYF.

V and J are TRBV5-6 and TRBJ2-5; TRBD1 agrees at 7 bases. CDR3 size: 16 residues. V shed 5 bases, J shed 0 bases, and the junction held 10 bases outside the gene matches. CDR1 SGHDT and CDR2 YYEEEE come from the germline V gene. The CDR3 bases are TGTGCCAGCAGAAAACTCGGGACAGCGTACCAAGAGACCCAGTACTTC. This translates into CASRKLGTAYQETQYF.

This sequence joins TRBV6-5 and TRBJ1-2; 7 bases align to TRBD1. This CDR3 region has 14 residues. Germline V CDR1 and CDR2: MNHEY, SVGAGI. V was pared by 7 bases and J by 2 bases, with 7 bases of the junction left unmatched. CDR3 coding DNA: TGTGCCAGCAAGGGGGCAGGGACAAACTATGGCTACACCTTC. This gives the protein CASKGAGTNYGYTF.

This chain uses TRBV4-1 with TRBJ2-4; TRBD2 matches at 11 bases. V was clipped by 0 bases and J by 8 bases; unmatched bases: 9. Germline CDR1 MGHRA, CDR2 YSYEKL. The CDR3 consists of 17 residues. CDR3 sequence: CASSQDSTSGARDIQYF. CDR3 in DNA: TGCGCCAGCAGCCAAGATTCGACTAGCGGGGCGCGAGACATTCAGTACTTC.

The chain joins TRBV6-4 to TRBJ2-3; D is possibly TRBD1 (6 bases). V shed 6 bases and J shed 0 bases, with 22 bases lying between them. The CDR3 totals 18 residues. Germline V lookup: CDR1 MRHNA, CDR2 SNTAGT. CDR3 sequence reads: CASSPGATGLTSTDTQYF. The CDR3, as DNA: TGTGCCAGCAGCCCAGGGGCAACGGGCCTTACTAGCACAGATACGCAGTATTTT.

Here the CDR3 DNA reads TGCGCCAGCCAGCTAGCGGGGGGACCGCAAGAGACCCAGTACTTC. As protein: CASQLAGGPQETQYF. The chain links TRBV5-1 to TRBJ2-5; 11 bases are shared with TRBD2. V trimming: 7 bases; J trimming: 2 bases; junction bases outside the gene matches: 7. Germline V gene data show CDR1 as SGHRS and CDR2 as YFSETQ. The CDR3 has 15 amino acids.

V and J are TRBV30 and TRBJ2-3; tentatively, D is TRBD1 (5 bases). CDR3 length equals 11 residues. Germline V CDR1 and CDR2: GTSNPN, SVGIG (reference sequence). V lost 1 base to trimming and J lost 9 bases, with 8 bases between them. CDR3 nucleotide sequence: TGTGCCTGGAGTGCCCAGGGCACGCAGTATTTT. Its protein product is CAWSAQGTQYF.

The sample holds a few counts of this clone. The chain uses TRBV6-5 and TRBJ2-1, with 10 bases aligning to TRBD2. CDR1 and CDR2 from the germline V gene are MNHEY and SVGAGI. V lost 1 base, J lost 7 bases, and 7 bases stayed unmatched. CDR3 size: 16 residues. CDR3 residues: CASSYFPSGSGNEQFF. DNA for the CDR3: TGTGCCAGCAGTTACTTCCCTAGCGGGAGCGGTAATGAGCAGTTCTTC.

This chain joins TRBV7-2 and TRBJ2-3; TRBD2 is a possible D gene (6 bases). Germline V lookup: CDR1 SGHTA, CDR2 FQGNSA. The CDR3 runs 17 residues. The germline V and J ends were trimmed by 2 bases and 1 base, with 16 bases remaining between them. The CDR3 loop is CASSLCRDFTCTDTQYF. CDR3 in DNA: TGTGCCAGCAGCTTATGCCGGGACTTCACTTGCACAGATACGCAGTATTTT. Combining the CDR3 with reference TRBV7-2 and TRBJ2-3 gives the whole variable domain GAGVSQSPSNKVTEKGKDVELRCDPISGHTALYWYRQSLGQGLEFLIYFQGNSAPDKSGLPSDRFSAERTGGSVSTLTIQRTQQEDSAVYLCASSLCRDFTCTDTQYFGPGTRLTVL.

CDR3 bases: TGTGCCAGCAGCCCCGCCTCGGGGGGTGTAGATACGCAGTATTTT. This gives the protein CASSPASGGVDTQYF. The chain carries TRBV7-3 and TRBJ2-3; 7 nucleotides agree with TRBD2. The CDR3 consists of 15 residues. The germline V gene encodes CDR1 SGHTA and CDR2 FQGTGA. J lost 5 bases, V lost 5 bases, and 10 bases had no gene match.

The J gene is TRBJ2-4, the V gene TRBV6-1; unclear D gene. Trimming pared 1 base from V and 8 bases from J, leaving 6 bases between. Germline V gives CDR1 MNHNS, CDR2 SASEGT. This CDR3 region has 12 residues. Here the CDR3 reads CASSEGPHIQYF. CDR3 in DNA: TGTGCCAGCAGTGAAGGGCCGCACATTCAGTACTTC.

This clone appeared a single time. The chain employs TRBV2 and TRBJ1-2; TRBD1 matches 9 bases. J was trimmed by 4 bases and V by 6 bases; bases with no gene match: 6. Germline CDR1 and CDR2: SNHLY and FYNNEI. CDR3 size: 14 residues. The DNA of the CDR3 is TGTGCCAGCAGGGAACAGGGGGCCGGCTATGGCTACACCTTC. Translated: CASREQGAGYGYTF.

This chain uses TRBV6-5 with TRBJ2-7; TRBD2 matches at 7 bases. CDR3 length: 15 residues. V lost 7 bases to trimming and J lost 6 bases; unmatched junction nucleotides: 15. Germline CDR1 is MNHEY and CDR2 is SVGAGI. CDR3 sequence (DNA): TGTGCCAGCACCGCTGGGGGGGGTTCTCTGGGCGAGCAGTACTTC. Translating it yields CASTAGGGSLGEQYF.

The gene calls are TRBV19 and TRBJ2-1; D gene uncertain. This CDR3 is 16 amino acids long. Per the germline V gene, CDR1 is LNHDA and CDR2 is SQIVND (reference sequence). Trimming pared 4 bases from V and 4 bases from J, leaving 17 bases between. The CDR3 sequence: CASSTPHERVYNEQFF. CDR3 coding DNA: TGTGCCAGTAGTACCCCACATGAACGGGTGTACAATGAGCAGTTCTTC.

Note on this clone: Other DNA sequences in the same sample also yield this CDR3. J is TRBJ2-1 and V is TRBV5-1, with TRBD1 identical over 8 bases. Germline CDR1 SGHRS, CDR2 YFSETQ. Trimming took 0 bases from V and 3 from J; bases not matched to a gene: 2. CDR3 length: 15 residues. CDR3 sequence (DNA): TGCGCCAGCAGCTTGGCCGGACAGGGCTACAATGAGCAGTTCTTC. This translates into CASSLAGQGYNEQFF. Looking up the rest from reference TRBV5-1 and TRBJ2-1 gives the full variable domain: KAGVTQTPRYLIKTRGQQVTLSCSPISGHRSVSWYQQTPGQGLQFLFEYFSETQRNKGNFPGRFSGRQFSNSRSEMNVSTLELGDSALYLCASSLAGQGYNEQFFGPGTRLTVL.

The chain has TRBV29-1 and TRBJ2-7, with 12 positions matching TRBD1. Germline CDR1 SQVTM, CDR2 ANQGSEA. The CDR3 extends over 15 amino acids. With V trimmed by 1 base and J by 4 bases, 5 bases remained unmatched. The CDR3 bases are TGCAGCGTTGAAGGGGGGACAGGGGGCTTATACGAGCAGTACTTC. Protein: CSVEGGTGGLYEQYF.

The J gene is TRBJ2-3, the V gene TRBV28; TRBD2 is a possible D gene (6 bases). The CDR3 covers 15 residues. Germline CDR1 MDHEN, CDR2 SYDVKM. Trimming left V 3 bases short and J 9 bases short, with 19 bases between. The CDR3 loop is CASSLVGGGSGTQYF. Here the CDR3 DNA reads TGTGCCAGCAGTTTGGTGGGTGGGGGGTCAGGGACGCAGTATTTT.

This clone was counted only a few times. CDR3 residues: CASSPLGGAGNQPQHF. CDR3 bases: TGTGCCAGCAGCCCACTCGGGGGGGCGGGAAATCAGCCCCAGCATTTT. The V call is TRBV2, the J call TRBJ1-5; D might be TRBD1 (6 bases). The germline CDR1 and CDR2 sequences are SNHLY and FYNNEI. The CDR3 extends over 16 amino acids. V dropped 6 bases and J dropped 4 bases, with 19 bases sitting between them.

V gene TRBV9 combines with J gene TRBJ2-5; 11 positions agree with TRBD2. With 2 bases clipped from V and 3 bases from J, the junction kept 6 bases outside the gene matches. CDR1 is SGDLS and CDR2 is YYNGEE in the germline V gene. The CDR3 is 16 residues long. The CDR3 nucleotides are TGTGCCAGCAGCGTGCGGCTAGCGGGGGGCAAAGAGACCCAGTACTTC. Protein product: CASSVRLAGGKETQYF.